Listed here are 2 T cell receptor beta chains from one sample, sequenced in a study of response to subunit inactivated influenza vaccine (dated by TCRdb to 2017 to 2018). Receptors were amplified or captured by RT-PCR. Data came from an Illumina HiSeq 2500. TCRdb trimmed the raw reads at Q25, called clones with MiXCR and kept productive beta chains. Each entry is one CDR3 protein sequence, shown with its most common DNA and genes. The sample table contains 530,000 or so distinct CDR3 sequences; only one count was recorded for approximately 15% of them. The ten most abundant clones make up approximately 12% of the sample. The starting material was PBMCs from blood, obtained less than 13 days after vaccination. Receptors were obtained from a man aged 45-65 years who received an inactivated influenza vaccine. Donor details come from another sample of the same person, matched by shared clones.

This clonotype occurred a few times. The rearrangement links TRBV6-1 to TRBJ2-7; a weak D match, TRBD2 (6 bases). Germline assignment: CDR1 MNHNS and CDR2 SASEGT. V lost 1 base, J lost 6 bases, and 13 bases lay in between. The CDR3 extends over 14 amino acids. CDR3 amino acids: CASSEGQYGGEQYF. CDR3 sequence (DNA): TGTGCCAGCAGTGAAGGACAGTACGGGGGCGAGCAGTACTTC.

The gene calls are TRBV11-2 and TRBJ2-5; 9 nucleotides line up with TRBD2. The trim removed 5 bases at V and 7 bases at J, leaving 11 bases unmatched. The germline CDR1 and CDR2 sequences are SGHAT and FQNNGV. This CDR3 has 15 residues. The DNA for the CDR3 is TGTGCCAGCAGCCCGAGGGGGGGACTAGCAGGGACCCAGTACTTC. Residues: CASSPRGGLAGTQYF.